This record looks at one T cell receptor (beta chain) sequence and its context. The sample is drawn from a study of blood T cell repertoires in COVID-19. Germline V gives CDR1 KGHSH, CDR2 LQKENI. There are 16 residues in the CDR3. The ends lost 6 bases at V and 3 bases at J; junction bases unmatched: 7. The assay was immunoSEQ multiplex PCR, and TCRdb's table has in-frame clones only and misses some. The data hold 150,000 to 200,000 clones, with 88% observed a single time. Sequenced sample: peripheral blood. This clonotype was sampled from a man aged 60-69 years with acute or convalescent COVID-19. The chain combines TRBV18 with TRBJ2-1, with TRBD2 matching 11 bases. CDR3 loop: CASSNLAGGIYNEQFF. CDR3 DNA: TGTGCCAGCTCGAACCTAGCGGGGGGCATCTACAATGAGCAGTTCTTC.